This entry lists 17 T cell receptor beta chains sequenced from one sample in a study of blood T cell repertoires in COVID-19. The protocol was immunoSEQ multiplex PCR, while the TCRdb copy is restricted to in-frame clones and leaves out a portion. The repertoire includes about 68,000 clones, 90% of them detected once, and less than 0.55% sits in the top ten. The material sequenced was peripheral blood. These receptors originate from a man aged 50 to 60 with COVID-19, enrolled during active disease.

CDR3 in DNA: TGTGCCAGCAGCCACGGGAGCTACGAGCAGTACTTC. Protein: CASSHGSYEQYF. The chain carries TRBV3-1 (or the pseudogene TRBV3-2) and TRBJ2-7, with a weak D call TRBD2 (6 bases). Trimming took off 3 bases at V and 3 bases at J, with 6 bases between the two ends. Germline-derived CDR1 and CDR2 are LGHDT and YNNKEL (reference sequence). The CDR3 is 12 residues long.

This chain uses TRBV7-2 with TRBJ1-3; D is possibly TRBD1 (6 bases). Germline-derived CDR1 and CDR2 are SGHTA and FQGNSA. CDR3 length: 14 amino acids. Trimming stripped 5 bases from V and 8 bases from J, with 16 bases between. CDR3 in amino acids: CASSKRAGVDTIYF. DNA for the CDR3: TGTGCCAGCAGCAAGAGAGCAGGGGTGGACACCATATATTTT.

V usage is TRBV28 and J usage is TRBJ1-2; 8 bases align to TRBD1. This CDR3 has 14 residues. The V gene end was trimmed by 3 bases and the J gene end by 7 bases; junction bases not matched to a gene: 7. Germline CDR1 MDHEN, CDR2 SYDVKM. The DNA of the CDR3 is TGTGCCAGCAGTTTGGGCAGGGGGCACGGTGGCTACACCTTC. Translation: CASSLGRGHGGYTF.

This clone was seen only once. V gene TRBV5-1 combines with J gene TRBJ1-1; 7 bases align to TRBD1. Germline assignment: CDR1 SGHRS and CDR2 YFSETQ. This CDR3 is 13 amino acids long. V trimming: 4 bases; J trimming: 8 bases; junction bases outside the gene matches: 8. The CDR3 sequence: CASSRQGDREAFF. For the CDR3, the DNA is TGCGCCAGCAGCCGTCAGGGGGATCGAGAAGCTTTCTTT.

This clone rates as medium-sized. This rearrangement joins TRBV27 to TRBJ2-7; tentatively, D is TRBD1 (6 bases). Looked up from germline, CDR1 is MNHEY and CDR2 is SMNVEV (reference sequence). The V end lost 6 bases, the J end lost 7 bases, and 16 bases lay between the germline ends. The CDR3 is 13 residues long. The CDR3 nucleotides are TGTGCCAGCAGCTCCGGGACACTAGGGGAGCAGTACTTC. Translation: CASSSGTLGEQYF.

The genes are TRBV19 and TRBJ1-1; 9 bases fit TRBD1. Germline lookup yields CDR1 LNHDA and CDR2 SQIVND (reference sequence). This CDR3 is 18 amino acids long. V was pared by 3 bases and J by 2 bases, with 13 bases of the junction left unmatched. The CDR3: CASSIQGFPGQGNTEAFF. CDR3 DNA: TGTGCCAGTAGTATCCAGGGCTTTCCGGGACAGGGAAACACTGAAGCTTTCTTT.

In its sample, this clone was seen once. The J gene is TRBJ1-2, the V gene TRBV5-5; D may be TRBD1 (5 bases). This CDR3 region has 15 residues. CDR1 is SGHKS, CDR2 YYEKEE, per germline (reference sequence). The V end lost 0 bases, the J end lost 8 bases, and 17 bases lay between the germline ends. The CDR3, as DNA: TGTGCCAGCAGCTTGGCCCCAACAGGTACCGGCGGCTACACCTTC. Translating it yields CASSLAPTGTGGYTF. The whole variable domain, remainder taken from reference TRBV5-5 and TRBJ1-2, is DAGVTQSPTHLIKTRGQQVTLRCSPISGHKSVSWYQQVLGQGPQFIFQYYEKEERGRGNFPDRFSARQFPNYSSELNVNALLLGDSALYLCASSLAPTGTGGYTFGSGTRLTVV.

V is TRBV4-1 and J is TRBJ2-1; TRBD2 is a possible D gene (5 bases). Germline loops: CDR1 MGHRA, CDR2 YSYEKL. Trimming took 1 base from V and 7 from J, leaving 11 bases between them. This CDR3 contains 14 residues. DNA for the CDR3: TGCGCCAGCAGCCAAGGCCGACTACTGAATGAGCAGTTCTTC. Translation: CASSQGRLLNEQFF.

CDR3 sequence (DNA): TGTGCCAGCAGCCCTGTAACAGGGGGCCTCTATGGCTACACCTTC. This translates into CASSPVTGGLYGYTF. The chain uses TRBV11-2 and TRBJ1-2; TRBD1 agrees at 9 bases. The length of the CDR3 is 15 residues. Germline V gene lookup returns CDR1 SGHAT and CDR2 FQNNGV. V lost 5 bases, J lost 4 bases, and 8 bases stayed unmatched.

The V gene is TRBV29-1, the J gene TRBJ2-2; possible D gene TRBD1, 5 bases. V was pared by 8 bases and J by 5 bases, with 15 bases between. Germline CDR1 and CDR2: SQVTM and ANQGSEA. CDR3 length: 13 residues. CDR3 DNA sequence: TGCAGCATAAAGACACCAGGGACCGGGGAGCTGTTTTTT. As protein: CSIKTPGTGELFF.

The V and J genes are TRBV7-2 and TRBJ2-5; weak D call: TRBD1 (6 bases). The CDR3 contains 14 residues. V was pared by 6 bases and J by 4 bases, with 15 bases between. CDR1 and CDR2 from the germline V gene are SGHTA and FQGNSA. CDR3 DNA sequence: TGTGCCAGCAGTTTGGGGCTAGGGGGAGAGACCCAGTACTTC. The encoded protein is CASSLGLGGETQYF.

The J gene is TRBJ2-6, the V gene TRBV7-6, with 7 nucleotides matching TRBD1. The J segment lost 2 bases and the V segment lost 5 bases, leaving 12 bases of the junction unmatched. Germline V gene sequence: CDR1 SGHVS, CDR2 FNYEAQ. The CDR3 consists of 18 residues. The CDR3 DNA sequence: TGTGCCAGCAGCGGGCGGACAGGCCCGACCACTGGGGCCAACGTCCTGACTTTC. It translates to CASSGRTGPTTGANVLTF.

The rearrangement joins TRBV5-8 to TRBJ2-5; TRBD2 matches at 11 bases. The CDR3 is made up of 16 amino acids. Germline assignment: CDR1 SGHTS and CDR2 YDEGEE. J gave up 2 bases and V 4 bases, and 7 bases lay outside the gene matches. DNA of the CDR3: TGTGCCAGCAGCCGGGGGACTAGCGGAGAACAAGAGACCCAGTACTTC. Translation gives CASSRGTSGEQETQYF.

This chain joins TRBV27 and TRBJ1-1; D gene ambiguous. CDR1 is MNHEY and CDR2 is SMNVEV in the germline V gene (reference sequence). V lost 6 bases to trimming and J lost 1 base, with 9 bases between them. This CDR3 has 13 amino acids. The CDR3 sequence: CASSLRENTEAFF. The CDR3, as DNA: TGTGCCAGCAGCCTCCGGGAGAACACTGAAGCTTTCTTT.

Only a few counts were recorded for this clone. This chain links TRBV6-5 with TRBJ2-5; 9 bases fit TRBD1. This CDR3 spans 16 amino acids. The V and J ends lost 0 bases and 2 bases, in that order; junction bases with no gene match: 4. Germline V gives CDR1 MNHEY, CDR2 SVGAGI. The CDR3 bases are TGTGCCAGCAGTTACTCCACAGGGGGCACGCAAGAGACCCAGTACTTC. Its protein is CASSYSTGGTQETQYF.

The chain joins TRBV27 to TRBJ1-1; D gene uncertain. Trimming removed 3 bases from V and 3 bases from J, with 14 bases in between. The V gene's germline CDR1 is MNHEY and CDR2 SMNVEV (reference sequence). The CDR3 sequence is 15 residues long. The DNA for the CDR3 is TGTGCCAGCAGTTTCTCACCCGTTTCGGACACTGAAGCTTTCTTT. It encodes CASSFSPVSDTEAFF.

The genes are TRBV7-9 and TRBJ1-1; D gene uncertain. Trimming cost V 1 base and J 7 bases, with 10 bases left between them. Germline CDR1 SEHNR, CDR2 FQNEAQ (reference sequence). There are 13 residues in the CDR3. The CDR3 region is CASSLGVTNEAFF. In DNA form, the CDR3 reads TGTGCCAGCAGCTTAGGGGTTACTAATGAAGCTTTCTTT.